This T cell receptor (beta chain) was recovered during a study of T-cell reconstitution after alpha-beta-depleted transplantation in children. This clonotype was found a few times. Germline loops: CDR1 SGDLS, CDR2 YYNGEE. The CDR3 runs 19 residues. Deletions cut 0 bases from V and 3 bases from J, with 24 bases between. Molecular barcoding with unique molecular identifiers was used for the TCRbeta library. TCRdb reprocessed the PCR reads with MiXCR, giving one entry per CDR3 protein. This sample yields approximately 270,000 distinct CDR3 sequences, of which approximately 9.8% are seen a single time; 10% belongs to the top ten.

The sample was PBMCs from the stem cell graft donor, taken from the stem cell graft. J is TRBJ1-1 and V is TRBV9, with D unresolved. The clonotype was recovered from a human donor who donated a stem cell graft to a child with SCID. The chain's CDR3 is CASSVDPGSRPGRDTEAFF. The CDR3 DNA reads as TGTGCCAGCAGCGTAGACCCGGGCAGCCGCCCAGGTAGGGACACTGAAGCTTTCTTT.